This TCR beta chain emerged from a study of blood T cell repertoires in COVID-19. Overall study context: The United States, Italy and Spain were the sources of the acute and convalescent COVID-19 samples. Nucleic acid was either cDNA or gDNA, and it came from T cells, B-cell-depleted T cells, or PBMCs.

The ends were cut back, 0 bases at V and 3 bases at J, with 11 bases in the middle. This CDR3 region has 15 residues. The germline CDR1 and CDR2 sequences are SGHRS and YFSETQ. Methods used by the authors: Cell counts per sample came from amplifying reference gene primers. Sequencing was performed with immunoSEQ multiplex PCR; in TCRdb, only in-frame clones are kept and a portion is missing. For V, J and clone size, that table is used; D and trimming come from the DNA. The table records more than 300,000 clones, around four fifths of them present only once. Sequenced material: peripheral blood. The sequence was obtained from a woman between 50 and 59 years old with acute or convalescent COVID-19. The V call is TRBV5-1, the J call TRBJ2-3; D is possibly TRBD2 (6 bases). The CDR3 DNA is TGCGCCAGCAGCTTGGGAATACTAGCTACAGATACGCAGTATTTT. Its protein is CASSLGILATDTQYF.